These 10 T cell receptor beta chains came from one sample sequenced in a study of neurological immune-mediated disorders. TCRdb independently ran MiXCR on the 5' RACE reads; one entry per CDR3 protein. The sample lists tens of thousands of distinct CDR3 sequences, around 4.6% seen once, with roughly 2.2% in the top ten. The specimen sequenced was PBMCs. Receptors were obtained from a woman aged 25 to 39 with multiple sclerosis.

The sample holds one count of this clonotype. It may be a read error: a sequence one base away is much more abundant. The chain joins TRBV5-1 to TRBJ1-1; D not certain. The CDR3 is made up of 14 amino acids. Germline assignment: CDR1 SGHRS and CDR2 YFSETQ. V lost 4 bases and J lost 2, with 12 bases in between. The CDR3 spells CASSETTTNTEAFF. For the CDR3, the DNA is TGCGCCAGCAGCGAGACAACTACTAACACTGAAGCTTTCTTT.

The chain combines TRBV28 with TRBJ2-6, with 8 nucleotides matching TRBD1. Germline CDR1 is MDHEN and CDR2 is SYDVKM. The CDR3 is 17 amino acids. The V segment lost 6 bases and the J segment 0 bases; nucleotides outside the gene matches: 7. The CDR3: CASSPGQVFSGANVLTF. CDR3 nucleotide sequence: TGTGCCAGCAGCCCGGGACAGGTGTTCTCTGGGGCCAACGTCCTGACTTTC.

This clonotype was seen repeatedly, ten times or more. The chain is built from TRBV3-1 and TRBJ2-1; D is unclear. The germline CDR1 and CDR2 sequences are LGHDT and YNNKEL (reference sequence). Trimming cost V 4 bases and J 8 bases, with 18 bases left between them. The CDR3 has 15 residues. Here the CDR3 DNA reads TGTGCCAGCAGCCCAAGGTCTCCGCGGAGTGATGAGCAGTTCTTC. Amino acid sequence: CASSPRSPRSDEQFF.

This clonotype showed up many times. The J gene is TRBJ2-3, the V gene TRBV5-1, with TRBD2 as a possible D gene (7 bases). This CDR3 is built from 13 residues. Germline assignment: CDR1 SGHRS and CDR2 YFSETQ. Trimming removed 3 bases from V and 9 bases from J, with 14 bases in between. The CDR3 region is CASSSGGPVTQYF. The DNA of the CDR3 is TGCGCCAGCAGCTCCGGGGGGCCCGTCACGCAGTATTTT.

This clonotype was counted many times. V usage is TRBV10-2 and J usage is TRBJ2-7; the D is unclear. The germline V and J ends were trimmed by 6 bases and 0 bases, with 15 bases remaining between them. This CDR3 has 15 amino acids. Per the germline V gene, CDR1 is WSHSY and CDR2 is SAAADI. Here the CDR3 reads CASSTGQSLSYEQYF. CDR3 in DNA: TGCGCCAGCAGCACCGGGCAGAGTCTCTCCTACGAGCAGTACTTC.

There are many counts of this clonotype. The J gene is TRBJ1-4, the V gene TRBV20-1; TRBD1 matches 7 bases. There are 15 residues in the CDR3. J lost 8 bases, V lost 0 bases, and 9 bases had no gene match. The germline CDR1 and CDR2 sequences are DFQATT and SNEGSKA (reference sequence). CDR3 nucleotides: TGCAGTGCTAGAGATTACAGGGGATCCGCCGAAAAACTGTTTTTT. This gives the protein CSARDYRGSAEKLFF.

This clonotype was recorded at least ten times. V is TRBV12-3 or TRBV12-4 and J is TRBJ2-7; 9 nucleotides agree with TRBD1. The length of the CDR3 is 13 residues. The V segment lost 7 bases and the J segment 3 bases; nucleotides outside the gene matches: 4. The CDR3, as DNA: TGTGCCAGCACCCGGACAGGGGTCTACGAGCAGTACTTC. Translated: CASTRTGVYEQYF.

This clonotype was recorded many times. This sequence joins TRBV5-1 and TRBJ2-5, with D perhaps matching TRBD1 or TRBD2 (5 bases each). This CDR3 spans 13 amino acids. Germline CDR1 is SGHRS and CDR2 is YFSETQ. V was shortened by 4 bases and J by 5 bases, with 12 bases between the two germline ends. The CDR3 sequence: CASSPAEGETQYF. Here the CDR3 DNA reads TGCGCCAGCAGCCCTGCTGAGGGGGAGACCCAGTACTTC.

This clonotype appeared many times. The rearrangement joins TRBV5-1 to TRBJ1-2; no definite D call. The V end was cut by 0 bases, the J end by 3 bases, with 9 bases between. This CDR3 has 14 amino acids. The germline V gene has CDR1 SGHRS and CDR2 YFSETQ. The CDR3: CASSLEQADYGYTF. The DNA for the CDR3 is TGCGCCAGCAGCTTGGAGCAGGCGGACTATGGCTACACCTTC. Full variable domain (remainder filled in from reference TRBV5-1 and TRBJ1-2): KAGVTQTPRYLIKTRGQQVTLSCSPISGHRSVSWYQQTPGQGLQFLFEYFSETQRNKGNFPGRFSGRQFSNSRSEMNVSTLELGDSALYLCASSLEQADYGYTFGSGTRLTVV.

This clonotype appeared many times. The rearrangement links TRBV5-1 to TRBJ1-1; D possibly corresponds to TRBD1 (5 bases). The germline CDR1 and CDR2 sequences are SGHRS and YFSETQ. The germline V and J ends were trimmed by 4 bases and 1 base, with 14 bases remaining between them. The CDR3 has 15 residues. In DNA form, the CDR3 reads TGCGCCAGCAGCGTCTTGGGACCGCCGAACACTGAAGCTTTCTTT. This gives the protein CASSVLGPPNTEAFF.